The clone carrying this T cell receptor (beta chain) was observed many times. Antigen specificity is unknown. A universal primer site was created by template switching, with the cDNA bearing unique molecular identifiers. One entry per CDR3 protein, called by TCRdb with MiXCR from the 5' RACE reads. Among around 480,000 distinct CDR3 sequences listed, 12% to 15% were seen once. V lost 5 bases, J lost 5 bases, and 7 bases lay in between. The CDR3 loop spans 12 amino acids. These data come from a study of identical twins. General study points: Low generation probability was overrepresented in out-of-frame alpha sequences shared by twins. Twins' surplus sharing was weaker for beta out-of-frame sequences.

These data were also filed under a second study, of yellow fever vaccine responses in identical twins. That study reports: Twins' vaccine T cell response reportedly seemed partly convergent, partly personalized.

Sequenced: CD4+ T cells sorted from blood. This receptor was taken from a young woman in good health. The V and J genes are TRBV12-3 or TRBV12-4 and TRBJ1-5; D remains unclear. The CDR3 DNA sequence: TGTGCCAGCAGTATTTGGGATCAGCCCCAGCATTTT. The encoded protein is CASSIWDQPQHF.